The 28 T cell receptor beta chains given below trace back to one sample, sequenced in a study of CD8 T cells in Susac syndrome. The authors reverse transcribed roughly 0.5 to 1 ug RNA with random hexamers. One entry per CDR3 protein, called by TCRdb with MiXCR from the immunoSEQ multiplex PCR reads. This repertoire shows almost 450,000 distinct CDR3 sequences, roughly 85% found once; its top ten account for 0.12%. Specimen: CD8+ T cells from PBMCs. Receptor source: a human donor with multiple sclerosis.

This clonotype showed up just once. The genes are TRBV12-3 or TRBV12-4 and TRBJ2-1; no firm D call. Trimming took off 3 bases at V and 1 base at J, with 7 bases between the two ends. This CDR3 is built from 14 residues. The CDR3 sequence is CASSFSVSYNEQFF. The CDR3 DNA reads TGTGCCAGCAGTTTTTCTGTTTCCTACAATGAGCAGTTCTTC.

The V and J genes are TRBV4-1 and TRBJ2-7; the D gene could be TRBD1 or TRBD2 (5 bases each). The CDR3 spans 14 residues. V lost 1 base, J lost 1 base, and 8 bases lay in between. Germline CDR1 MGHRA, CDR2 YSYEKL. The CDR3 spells CASSQVWGSYEQYF. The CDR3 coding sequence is TGCGCCAGCAGCCAAGTTTGGGGGTCCTACGAGCAGTACTTC.

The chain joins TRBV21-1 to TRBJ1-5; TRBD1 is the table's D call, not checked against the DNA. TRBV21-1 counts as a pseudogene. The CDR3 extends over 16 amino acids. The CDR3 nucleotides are TGTGCCAGCAGCAACCGGGGGCAGGGTCGCAATCAGCCCCAGCATTTT. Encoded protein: CASSNRGQGRNQPQHF.

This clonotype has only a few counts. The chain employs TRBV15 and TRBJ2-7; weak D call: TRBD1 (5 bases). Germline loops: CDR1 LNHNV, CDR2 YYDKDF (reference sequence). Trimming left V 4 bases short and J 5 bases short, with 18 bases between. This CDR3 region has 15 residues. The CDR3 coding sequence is TGTGCCACCAGCATCCCGACAGCCCCCCTGGACGAGCAGTACTTC. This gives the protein CATSIPTAPLDEQYF.

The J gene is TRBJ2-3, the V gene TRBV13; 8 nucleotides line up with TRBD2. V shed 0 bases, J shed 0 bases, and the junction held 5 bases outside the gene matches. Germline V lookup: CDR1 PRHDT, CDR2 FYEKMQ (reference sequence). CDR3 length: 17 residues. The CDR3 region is CASSLGLTGGSTDTQYF. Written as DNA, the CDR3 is TGTGCCAGCAGCTTAGGCCTAACGGGGGGGAGCACAGATACGCAGTATTTT.

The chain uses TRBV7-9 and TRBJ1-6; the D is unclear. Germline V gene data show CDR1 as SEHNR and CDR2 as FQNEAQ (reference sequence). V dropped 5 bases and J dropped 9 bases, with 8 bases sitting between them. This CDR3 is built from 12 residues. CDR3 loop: CASSPTISPLHF. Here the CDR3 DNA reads TGTGCCAGCAGCCCGACAATTTCACCCCTCCACTTT.

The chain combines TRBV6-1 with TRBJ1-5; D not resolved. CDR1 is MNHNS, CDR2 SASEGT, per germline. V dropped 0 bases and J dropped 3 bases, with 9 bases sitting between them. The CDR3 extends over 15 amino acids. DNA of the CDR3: TGTGCCAGCAGTGAAGCAGGGATTTACAATCAGCCCCAGCATTTT. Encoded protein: CASSEAGIYNQPQHF.

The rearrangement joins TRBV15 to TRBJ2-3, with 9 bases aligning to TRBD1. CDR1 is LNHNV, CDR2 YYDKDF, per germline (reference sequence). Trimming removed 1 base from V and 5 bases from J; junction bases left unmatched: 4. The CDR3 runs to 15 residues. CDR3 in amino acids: CATSRATGGGDTQYF. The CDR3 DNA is TGTGCCACCAGCAGAGCGACAGGGGGAGGAGATACGCAGTATTTT.

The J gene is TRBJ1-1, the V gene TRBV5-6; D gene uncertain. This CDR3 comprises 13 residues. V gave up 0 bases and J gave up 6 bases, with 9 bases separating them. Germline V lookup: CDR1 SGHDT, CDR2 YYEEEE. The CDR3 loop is CASSLVSAPEAFF. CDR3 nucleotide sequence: TGTGCCAGCAGCTTGGTTTCCGCGCCTGAAGCTTTCTTT.

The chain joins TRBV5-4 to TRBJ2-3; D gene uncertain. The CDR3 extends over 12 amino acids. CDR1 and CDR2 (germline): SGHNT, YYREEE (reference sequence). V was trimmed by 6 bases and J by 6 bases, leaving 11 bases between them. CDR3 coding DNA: TGTGCCAGCACCAGGTGGTCCGATACGCAGTATTTT. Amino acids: CASTRWSDTQYF.

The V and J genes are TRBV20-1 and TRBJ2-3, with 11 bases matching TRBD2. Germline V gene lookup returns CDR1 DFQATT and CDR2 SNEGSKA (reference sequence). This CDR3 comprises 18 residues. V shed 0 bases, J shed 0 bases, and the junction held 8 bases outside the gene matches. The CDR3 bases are TGCAGTGCTAGAGATGAAACTAGCGGGGGACCTAGCACAGATACGCAGTATTTT. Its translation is CSARDETSGGPSTDTQYF.

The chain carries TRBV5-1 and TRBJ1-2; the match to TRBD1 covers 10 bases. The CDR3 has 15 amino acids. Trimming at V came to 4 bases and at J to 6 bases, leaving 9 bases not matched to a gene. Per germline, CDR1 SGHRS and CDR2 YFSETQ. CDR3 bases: TGCGCCAGCAGCCCCCTGACAGGGGGCTATAATGGCTACACCTTC. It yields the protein CASSPLTGGYNGYTF.

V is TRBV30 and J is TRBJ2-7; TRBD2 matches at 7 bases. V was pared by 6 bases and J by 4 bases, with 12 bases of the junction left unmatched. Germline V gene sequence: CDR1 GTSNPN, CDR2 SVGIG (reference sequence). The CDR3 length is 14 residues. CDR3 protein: CACYSGGGWYEQYF. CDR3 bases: TGTGCCTGTTACTCGGGGGGAGGGTGGTACGAGCAGTACTTC.

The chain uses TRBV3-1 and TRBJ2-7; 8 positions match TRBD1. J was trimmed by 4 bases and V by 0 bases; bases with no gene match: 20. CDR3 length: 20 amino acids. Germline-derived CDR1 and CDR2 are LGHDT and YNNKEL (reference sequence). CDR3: CASSQDLPVGRGREPYEQYF. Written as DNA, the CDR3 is TGTGCCAGCAGCCAAGATCTACCTGTGGGCAGGGGGCGCGAGCCGTACGAGCAGTACTTC.

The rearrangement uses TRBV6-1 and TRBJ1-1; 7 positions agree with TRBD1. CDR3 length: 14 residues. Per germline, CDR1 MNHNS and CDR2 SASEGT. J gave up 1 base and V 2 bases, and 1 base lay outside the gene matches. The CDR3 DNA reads TGTGCCAGCAGTGAACAGGGGGGGAACACTGAAGCTTTCTTT. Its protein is CASSEQGGNTEAFF.

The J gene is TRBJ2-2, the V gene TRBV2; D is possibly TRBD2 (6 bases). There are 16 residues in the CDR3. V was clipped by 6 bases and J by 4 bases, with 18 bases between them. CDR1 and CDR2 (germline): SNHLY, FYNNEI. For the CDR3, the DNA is TGTGCCAGCAGCGCCACCCACGGGGGAGGCACCGGGGAGCTGTTTTTT. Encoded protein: CASSATHGGGTGELFF.

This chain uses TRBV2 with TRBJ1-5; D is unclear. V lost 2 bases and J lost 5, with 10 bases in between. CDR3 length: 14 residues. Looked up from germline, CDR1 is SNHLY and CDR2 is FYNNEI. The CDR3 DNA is TGTGCCAGCAGTGAACTGGGGAGCTATCAGCCCCAGCATTTT. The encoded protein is CASSELGSYQPQHF.

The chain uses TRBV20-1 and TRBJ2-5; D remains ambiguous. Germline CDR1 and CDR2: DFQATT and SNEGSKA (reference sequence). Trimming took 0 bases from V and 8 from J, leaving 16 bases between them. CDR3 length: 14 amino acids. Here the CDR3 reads CSAREGKLWGTQYF. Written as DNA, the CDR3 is TGCAGTGCTAGAGAGGGGAAGTTGTGGGGAACCCAGTACTTC.

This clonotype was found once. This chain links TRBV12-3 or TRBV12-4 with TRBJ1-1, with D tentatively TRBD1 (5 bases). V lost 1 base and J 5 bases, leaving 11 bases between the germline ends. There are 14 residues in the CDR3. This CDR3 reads CASSLGGVWTEAFF. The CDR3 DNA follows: TGTGCCAGCAGTTTAGGGGGGGTTTGGACTGAAGCTTTCTTT.

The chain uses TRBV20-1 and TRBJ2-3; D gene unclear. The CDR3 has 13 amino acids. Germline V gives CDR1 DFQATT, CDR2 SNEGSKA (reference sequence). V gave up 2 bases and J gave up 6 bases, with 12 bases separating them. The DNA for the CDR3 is TGCAGTGCTAGATTTGTCCCTGGGGATACGCAGTATTTT. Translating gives CSARFVPGDTQYF.

The CDR3 protein is CASSPFKFGVSPLHF. In DNA form, the CDR3 reads TGTGCCAGCAGCCCCTTTAAGTTTGGGGTTTCACCCCTCCACTTT. The chain recombines TRBV7-9 with TRBJ1-6; no definite D call. The V and J ends lost 5 bases and 9 bases respectively, with 17 bases between them. Germline CDR1 reads SEHNR; CDR2 reads FQNEAQ (reference sequence). The CDR3 has 15 amino acids.

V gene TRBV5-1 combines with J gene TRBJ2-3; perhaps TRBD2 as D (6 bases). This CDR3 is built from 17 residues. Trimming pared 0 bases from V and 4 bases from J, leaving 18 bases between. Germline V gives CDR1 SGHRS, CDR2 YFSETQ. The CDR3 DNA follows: TGCGCCAGCAGCTTGGTGGAGGGTTTCTATTCAGCAGATACGCAGTATTTT. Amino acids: CASSLVEGFYSADTQYF. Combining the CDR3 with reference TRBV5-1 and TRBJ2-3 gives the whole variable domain KAGVTQTPRYLIKTRGQQVTLSCSPISGHRSVSWYQQTPGQGLQFLFEYFSETQRNKGNFPGRFSGRQFSNSRSEMNVSTLELGDSALYLCASSLVEGFYSADTQYFGPGTRLTVL.

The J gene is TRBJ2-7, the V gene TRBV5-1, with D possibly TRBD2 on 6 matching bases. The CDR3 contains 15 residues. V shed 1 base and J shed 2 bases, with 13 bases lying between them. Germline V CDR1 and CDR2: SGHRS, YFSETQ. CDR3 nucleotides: TGCGCCAGCAGCTTGATACCGGGGGTTACCTACGAGCAGTACTTC. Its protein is CASSLIPGVTYEQYF.

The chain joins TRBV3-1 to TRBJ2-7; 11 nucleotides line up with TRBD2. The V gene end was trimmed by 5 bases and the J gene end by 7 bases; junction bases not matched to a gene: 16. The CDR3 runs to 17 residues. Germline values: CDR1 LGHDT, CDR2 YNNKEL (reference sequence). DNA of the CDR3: TGTGCCAGCAGCTATTTCGTGAGGACTAGCGGGTCCTGGGAGCAGTACTTC. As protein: CASSYFVRTSGSWEQYF.

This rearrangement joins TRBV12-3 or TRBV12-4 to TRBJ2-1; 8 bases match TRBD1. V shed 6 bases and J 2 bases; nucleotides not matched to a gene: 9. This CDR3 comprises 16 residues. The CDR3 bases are TGTGCCAGCAGCCGACCGTTGGACAGGGCCTACAATGAGCAGTTCTTC. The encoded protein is CASSRPLDRAYNEQFF.

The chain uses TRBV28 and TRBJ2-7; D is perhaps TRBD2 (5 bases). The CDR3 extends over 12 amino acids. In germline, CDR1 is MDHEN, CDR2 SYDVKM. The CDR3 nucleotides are TGTGTAGTAGCGTTAAGCTCCTACGAGCAGTACTTC. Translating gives CVVALSSYEQYF.

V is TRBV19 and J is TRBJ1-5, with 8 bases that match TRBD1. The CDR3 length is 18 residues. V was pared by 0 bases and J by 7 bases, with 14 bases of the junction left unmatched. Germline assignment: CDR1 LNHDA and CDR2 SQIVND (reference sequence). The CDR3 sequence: CASSIDWAGGVFEQPQHF. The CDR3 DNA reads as TGTGCCAGTAGTATAGATTGGGCAGGGGGCGTTTTTGAGCAGCCCCAGCATTTT.

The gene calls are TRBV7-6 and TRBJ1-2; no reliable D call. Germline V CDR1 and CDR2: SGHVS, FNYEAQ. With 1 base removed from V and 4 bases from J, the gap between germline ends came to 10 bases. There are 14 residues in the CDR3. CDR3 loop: CASSLDDGLYGYTF. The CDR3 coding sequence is TGTGCCAGCAGCTTAGATGACGGACTCTATGGCTACACCTTC.